Given below is one TCR beta chain in context. Antigen: not known. The repertoire was sequenced with immunoSEQ multiplex PCR; TCRdb's copy has only in-frame clones and lacks some. The data show 950,000 to 1,200,000 clones, around three quarters seen once. This sample was taken from a study of shared clonotypes between healthy human individuals. Study observations and caveats: Expectations were that clonotype sharing among donors would be affected by sequencing depth.

Everyone who donated was a Caucasian adult who lived in Nashville, Tennessee. The CDR3 has 13 amino acids. Germline CDR1 and CDR2: SGHNT and YYREEE (reference sequence). V gave up 3 bases and J gave up 10 bases; unmatched junction bases: 7. Sequences were obtained from memory CD4+ T cells from PBMCs. Subset indicated: CD45RA-negative fraction. The chain links TRBV5-4 to TRBJ2-1; 7 bases agree with TRBD2. The TCR was taken from a man younger than 30 in good health. Some clones in this sample may be carry-over from other donors' samples. The chain's CDR3 is CASSSGTTQEQFF. CDR3 nucleotides: TGTGCCAGCAGCTCCGGGACTACCCAAGAGCAGTTCTTC.